This TCR beta chain was obtained from a study of Ad26.COV2.S vaccination and SARS-CoV-2 variants. Whole-study context: Donor was one of the participants in the Ad26.COV2.S arm of the COV1001 trial. Participants got Ad26.COV2.S intramuscularly, once or twice 56 days apart.

The CDR3 covers 17 residues. The V gene's germline CDR1 is MNHNS and CDR2 SASEGT. V was pared by 4 bases and J by 0 bases, with 16 bases between. Study-level results: The study found higher spike-specific TCR breadth in vaccine than placebo recipients.

Clones were sequenced by immunoSEQ multiplex PCR, and TCRdb holds only the in-frame ones, with some missing. This sample carries 450,000 to 550,000 clones, 80% to 90% of them seen once, and the ten largest clones take 1.7%. In the case of this clone: Its specificity is unknown.

Treatment reported: approximately 18 received Ad26.COV2.S at low or high dose, single or two shots; a few received placebo; per-sample allocation not given. Repertoires come from day 63 after the first vaccine or placebo injection. This rearrangement joins TRBV6-1 to TRBJ1-5; D is perhaps TRBD1 (5 bases). This TCR derives from a person aged 18-65 years who received the Ad26.COV2.S COVID-19 vaccine or a placebo. The source material was peripheral blood, sampled in a trial of Ad26.COV2.S vaccine versus placebo. The CDR3 nucleotides read TGTGCCAGCAGTGCAACCGGGACCGCGTATAGCAATCAGCCCCAGCATTTT. It specifies CASSATGTAYSNQPQHF.